These 30 T cell receptor beta chains originate from one sample sequenced in a study of control samples from healthy donors and cancer patients. TCRdb's copy holds only in-frame clones and misses some; the assay was immunoSEQ multiplex PCR. Here the sample spans over 100,000 clones, 88% being singletons. Sequencing was carried out using blood. Receptors were obtained from a man between 35 and 55 years old in good health.

The V gene is TRBV24-1, the J gene TRBJ2-3, with D possibly being TRBD2 (5 bases). Germline V CDR1 and CDR2: KGHDR, SFDVKD. Trimming left V 9 bases short and J 4 bases short, with 16 bases between. This CDR3 spans 14 amino acids. CDR3 region: CATEGGSLADTQYF. The CDR3 DNA reads TGTGCCACCGAGGGCGGGTCCCTGGCAGATACGCAGTATTTT.

This rearrangement joins TRBV5-8 to TRBJ1-1; D gene unclear. The ends were cut back, 2 bases at V and 0 bases at J, with 11 bases in the middle. This CDR3 comprises 15 residues. In germline, CDR1 is SGHTS, CDR2 YDEGEE. CDR3 amino acids: CASSFGQHMNTEAFF. DNA for the CDR3: TGTGCCAGCAGCTTTGGCCAGCATATGAACACTGAAGCTTTCTTT.

J is TRBJ1-1 and V is TRBV7-8; 7 bases align to TRBD1. J gave up 4 bases and V 4 bases, and 9 bases lay outside the gene matches. This CDR3 contains 15 residues. Germline assignment: CDR1 SGHVS and CDR2 FQNEAQ. This CDR3 reads CASSSWTGGSTEAFF. CDR3 coding DNA: TGTGCCAGCAGCTCTTGGACAGGCGGGAGCACTGAAGCTTTCTTT.

The J gene is TRBJ1-1, the V gene TRBV10-2; D uncertain. Germline assignment: CDR1 WSHSY and CDR2 SAAADI. This CDR3 is built from 11 residues. V was cut by 2 bases and J by 2 bases, with 0 bases left in between. The CDR3 protein is CASSENTEAFF. The CDR3 DNA reads as TGCGCCAGCAGTGAGAACACTGAAGCTTTCTTT.

This clone is a singleton in its sample. The chain is built from TRBV7-2 and TRBJ1-1; tentative D call: TRBD1 (6 bases). Per germline, CDR1 SGHTA and CDR2 FQGNSA. The CDR3 length is 14 residues. Between the trimmed V and J ends, which lost 5 bases and 1 base, there was a span of 11 bases. CDR3 amino acids: CASSPGASNTEAFF. DNA of the CDR3: TGTGCCAGCAGCCCGGGGGCATCGAACACTGAAGCTTTCTTT.

This chain links TRBV7-2 with TRBJ1-1; D gene unclear. CDR3 size: 15 residues. Trimming cost V 1 base and J 10 bases, with 19 bases left between them. Germline V gives CDR1 SGHTA, CDR2 FQGNSA. CDR3 sequence (DNA): TGTGCCAGCAGCTTAGAGACTGCTTCCGTTCAGCCAGCTTTCTTT. Encoded protein: CASSLETASVQPAFF. The full variable domain, its missing parts supplied by reference TRBV7-2 and TRBJ1-1, is GAGVSQSPSNKVTEKGKDVELRCDPISGHTALYWYRQSLGQGLEFLIYFQGNSAPDKSGLPSDRFSAERTGGSVSTLTIQRTQQEDSAVYLCASSLETASVQPAFFGQGTRLTVV.

The V and J genes are TRBV18 and TRBJ1-1, with 10 bases fitting TRBD1. Germline V lookup: CDR1 KGHSH, CDR2 LQKENI. The trim removed 3 bases at V and 4 bases at J, leaving 11 bases unmatched. The CDR3 covers 17 residues. The DNA for the CDR3 is TGTGCCAGCTCACCTCTCAGGACAGGGGGTGGGGGCACTGAAGCTTTCTTT. Translation: CASSPLRTGGGGTEAFF.

The rearrangement joins TRBV6-2 or TRBV6-3 to TRBJ2-3; D tentatively fits TRBD1 or TRBD2 (5 bases each). Germline CDR1 MNHEY, CDR2 SVGEGT. V was trimmed by 4 bases and J by 8 bases, leaving 19 bases between them. The CDR3 consists of 15 residues. The CDR3 protein is CASSSVGTGMSTQYF. As DNA, the CDR3 is TGTGCCAGCAGTTCGGTGGGGACCGGGATGAGTACGCAGTATTTT.

The gene calls are TRBV7-9 and TRBJ1-1, with 10 bases aligning to TRBD1. Germline values: CDR1 SEHNR, CDR2 FQNEAQ (reference sequence). The trim removed 5 bases at V and 1 base at J, leaving 7 bases unmatched. The CDR3 is 16 amino acids. CDR3 region: CASSPRDRGRNTEAFF. As DNA, the CDR3 is TGTGCCAGCAGCCCCCGGGACAGGGGCAGGAACACTGAAGCTTTCTTT. The entire variable domain, with the rest obtained from reference TRBV7-9 and TRBJ1-1, is as follows: DTGVSQNPRHKITKRGQNVTFRCDPISEHNRLYWYRQTLGQGPEFLTYFQNEAQLEKSRLLSDRFSAERPKGSFSTLEIQRTEQGDSAMYLCASSPRDRGRNTEAFFGQGTRLTVV.

Only one count was recorded for this clone. V gene TRBV5-1 combines with J gene TRBJ2-2; 14 nucleotides align to TRBD2. The germline V gene encodes CDR1 SGHRS and CDR2 YFSETQ. The length of the CDR3 is 18 residues. The V gene end was trimmed by 4 bases and the J gene end by 0 bases; junction bases not matched to a gene: 5. CDR3 sequence reads: CASSRGTSGGANTGELFF. As DNA, the CDR3 is TGCGCCAGCAGCAGAGGGACTAGCGGGGGCGCGAACACCGGGGAGCTGTTTTTT.

This clone was counted once. The chain combines TRBV5-1 with TRBJ2-7; D call uncertain. The length of the CDR3 is 15 residues. V dropped 0 bases and J dropped 0 bases, with 10 bases sitting between them. Germline lookup yields CDR1 SGHRS and CDR2 YFSETQ. The CDR3 coding sequence is TGCGCCAGCAGCTTGGTTGGGCAGCTCTCCTACGAGCAGTACTTC. This gives the protein CASSLVGQLSYEQYF.

The gene calls are TRBV4-1 and TRBJ2-3; TRBD1 matches at 7 bases. J gave up 6 bases and V 3 bases, and 6 bases lay outside the gene matches. CDR1 MGHRA and CDR2 YSYEKL come from the germline V gene. The CDR3 spans 14 residues. CDR3 in amino acids: CASSHAGTADTQYF. The CDR3 coding sequence is TGCGCCAGCAGCCATGCCGGGACAGCCGATACGCAGTATTTT.

This rearrangement joins TRBV2 to TRBJ2-3; D gene unclear. Germline loops: CDR1 SNHLY, CDR2 FYNNEI. Trimming took 6 bases from V and 3 from J, leaving 25 bases between them. The CDR3 spans 18 residues. The CDR3: CASSDLQVAYFRTDTQYF. For the CDR3, the DNA is TGTGCCAGCAGCGACCTCCAGGTAGCCTATTTTCGTACAGATACGCAGTATTTT.

This clone was seen only a few times. This sequence joins TRBV2 and TRBJ2-7, with 7 bases lining up with TRBD1. With V trimmed by 6 bases and J by 3 bases, 2 bases remained unmatched. Looked up from germline, CDR1 is SNHLY and CDR2 is FYNNEI. This CDR3 spans 12 amino acids. CDR3 in amino acids: CASSDRVYEQYF. DNA of the CDR3: TGTGCCAGCAGCGACAGGGTCTACGAGCAGTACTTC.

The chain recombines TRBV7-9 with TRBJ1-1; no clear D gene. Trimming took 3 bases from V and 1 from J, leaving 9 bases between them. The CDR3 sequence is 14 residues long. The germline gives CDR1 SEHNR, CDR2 FQNEAQ (reference sequence). The CDR3 sequence: CASSLRAGNTEAFF. CDR3 DNA sequence: TGTGCCAGCAGCTTGAGGGCGGGGAACACTGAAGCTTTCTTT.

This chain joins TRBV19 and TRBJ1-3; 10 positions match TRBD1. Germline CDR1 reads LNHDA; CDR2 reads SQIVND (reference sequence). The CDR3 sequence is 15 residues long. V lost 5 bases to trimming and J lost 2 bases; unmatched junction nucleotides: 3. The CDR3 bases are TGTGCCAGTAGTTACGGGACAGGGGCTGGAAACACCATATATTTT. Amino acid sequence: CASSYGTGAGNTIYF. The whole variable domain, remainder taken from reference TRBV19 and TRBJ1-3, is DGGITQSPKYLFRKEGQNVTLSCEQNLNHDAMYWYRQDPGQGLRLIYYSQIVNDFQKGDIAEGYSVSREKKESFPLTVTSAQKNPTAFYLCASSYGTGAGNTIYFGEGSWLTVV.

The gene calls are TRBV5-1 and TRBJ2-3; 9 positions match TRBD1. V lost 5 bases to trimming and J lost 3 bases; unmatched junction nucleotides: 7. Germline V gives CDR1 SGHRS, CDR2 YFSETQ. This CDR3 region has 15 residues. CDR3 in amino acids: CASSSGQGITDTQYF. The CDR3 DNA reads TGCGCCAGCAGTTCGGGACAGGGAATAACAGATACGCAGTATTTT.

The chain links TRBV3-1 (or the pseudogene TRBV3-2) to TRBJ1-6; 12 bases are shared with TRBD1. CDR1 is LGHDT and CDR2 is YNNKEL in the germline V gene (reference sequence). The V gene end was trimmed by 2 bases and the J gene end by 10 bases; junction bases not matched to a gene: 3. This CDR3 has 15 amino acids. CDR3 sequence (DNA): TGTGCCAGCAGCCAACCCGGGACAGGGGGCTCACCCCTCCACTTT. Its protein product is CASSQPGTGGSPLHF.

The V and J genes are TRBV4-1 and TRBJ2-7; no definite D call. This CDR3 contains 13 residues. V lost 1 base to trimming and J lost 7 bases, with 11 bases between them. The V gene's germline CDR1 is MGHRA and CDR2 YSYEKL. CDR3 protein: CASSQVDPPEQYF. The CDR3, as DNA: TGCGCCAGCAGCCAAGTTGACCCTCCGGAGCAGTACTTC.

The DNA of the CDR3 is TGTGCCAGCAGTGTTGGGAGCTCCTACGAGCAGTACTTC. Translating gives CASSVGSSYEQYF. The chain has TRBV6-4 and TRBJ2-7, with a tentative D call TRBD2 (5 bases). Germline CDR1 is MRHNA and CDR2 is SNTAGT. The CDR3 extends over 13 amino acids. The V end was cut by 4 bases, the J end by 0 bases, with 7 bases between.

The chain links TRBV5-8 to TRBJ1-1; no reliable D call. Germline V gene sequence: CDR1 SGHTS, CDR2 YDEGEE. The V gene lost 6 bases and the J gene lost 0 bases, with 6 bases spanning the gap. CDR3 length: 12 residues. The CDR3, as DNA: TGTGCCAGCACGACAATGAACACTGAAGCTTTCTTT. Translation gives CASTTMNTEAFF.

The genes are TRBV5-6 and TRBJ2-7; D remains unclear. The CDR3 sequence is 13 residues long. Germline CDR1 and CDR2: SGHDT and YYEEEE. Between the trimmed V and J ends, which lost 4 bases and 0 bases, there was a span of 8 bases. Here the CDR3 reads CASSTGRSYEQYF. CDR3 sequence (DNA): TGTGCCAGCAGCACTGGGCGCTCCTACGAGCAGTACTTC.

This rearrangement joins TRBV9 to TRBJ2-1; D gene ambiguous. V was pared by 3 bases and J by 4 bases, with 17 bases between. CDR3 length: 16 residues. Germline V gene data show CDR1 as SGDLS and CDR2 as YYNGEE. As DNA, the CDR3 is TGTGCCAGCAGCGGGATGGACCAGCGACGTTACAATGAGCAGTTCTTC. Translation gives CASSGMDQRRYNEQFF.

This clone was counted a few times. The rearrangement joins TRBV30 to TRBJ1-6; perhaps TRBD1 as D (6 bases). The germline V gene encodes CDR1 GTSNPN and CDR2 SVGIG (reference sequence). This CDR3 contains 16 residues. V lost 5 bases, J lost 9 bases, and 23 bases lay in between. The chain's CDR3 is CAWSLPGTNKASPLHF. CDR3 bases: TGTGCCTGGTCCCTGCCCGGGACAAACAAGGCTTCACCCCTCCACTTT.

This rearrangement joins TRBV5-1 to TRBJ2-5; 8 bases are a match to TRBD1. The CDR3 is made up of 14 amino acids. CDR1 and CDR2 from the germline V gene are SGHRS and YFSETQ. V gave up 1 base and J gave up 4 bases; unmatched junction bases: 3. DNA for the CDR3: TGCGCCAGCAGCTTGTTCAGGGGGCGAGAGACCCAGTACTTC. Amino acids: CASSLFRGRETQYF. Together with reference TRBV5-1 and TRBJ2-5, the CDR3 gives the full variable domain: KAGVTQTPRYLIKTRGQQVTLSCSPISGHRSVSWYQQTPGQGLQFLFEYFSETQRNKGNFPGRFSGRQFSNSRSEMNVSTLELGDSALYLCASSLFRGRETQYFGPGTRLLVL.

The chain links TRBV6-4 to TRBJ1-6, with D possibly TRBD1 on 6 matching bases. Germline CDR1 is MRHNA and CDR2 is SNTAGT. The CDR3 extends over 14 amino acids. The germline V and J ends were trimmed by 2 bases and 10 bases, with 12 bases remaining between them. The CDR3 coding sequence is TGTGCCAGCAGTGACGGGGGCGCACGGTCACCCCTCCACTTT. Protein sequence: CASSDGGARSPLHF.

The CDR3 protein is CASSPPESYEQYF. CDR3 in DNA: TGTGCCAGCAGCCCCCCAGAATCCTACGAGCAGTACTTC. This rearrangement joins TRBV12-3 or TRBV12-4 to TRBJ2-7; D remains unclear. V was trimmed by 6 bases and J by 1 base, leaving 10 bases between them. CDR3 length: 13 residues.

A note on this clone: The germline gene is not matched at one end of the junction; a read error may be the cause. The V gene is TRBV7-9, the J gene TRBJ2-7; D remains unclear. The germline V gene encodes CDR1 SEHNR and CDR2 FQNEAQ (reference sequence). This CDR3 contains 14 residues. In DNA, the CDR3 is TGTGCCAGCAGCTTAGAAGTCTCTTCCTTCGAGCAGTACTTC. Protein product: CASSLEVSSFEQYF.

The chain has TRBV5-1 and TRBJ2-3; 12 nucleotides match TRBD2. The V gene's germline CDR1 is SGHRS and CDR2 YFSETQ. The CDR3 contains 15 residues. J was trimmed by 3 bases and V by 3 bases; bases with no gene match: 2. CDR3 DNA: TGCGCCAGCAGCTCGACTAGCGGGGGAACAGATACGCAGTATTTT. As protein: CASSSTSGGTDTQYF.

The chain joins TRBV19 to TRBJ1-1; D gene ambiguous. This CDR3 contains 15 residues. With 2 bases removed from V and 1 base from J, the gap between germline ends came to 11 bases. Germline V gives CDR1 LNHDA, CDR2 SQIVND (reference sequence). For the CDR3, the DNA is TGTGCCAGTAGTATAAATGCCGACGGGAACACTGAAGCTTTCTTT. It is translated as CASSINADGNTEAFF.